The following is a TCR beta chain sequence with its context. Its antigen is unidentified. This sample was included in a study of CD8 T cells in Susac syndrome. General study findings and limits: In its TCR sequencing and HLA analysis, the study acknowledged that the number of individuals was relatively small.

V lost 3 bases and J lost 3; bases outside the gene matches: 5. The CDR3 has 14 residues. The germline V gene encodes CDR1 SQVTM and CDR2 ANQGSEA. A quantity of about 0.5 to 1 ug RNA underwent reverse transcription using random hexamers. Each CDR3 protein is one row after TCRdb ran MiXCR on the immunoSEQ multiplex PCR reads. This sample yields under 200,000 distinct CDR3 sequences, of which 85% to 95% are seen a single time; approximately 0.1% belongs to the top ten. The material sequenced was CD4+ T cells from PBMCs. The chain employs TRBV29-1 and TRBJ2-3, with TRBD1 matching 8 bases. The sequence was collected from a human donor in good health. The CDR3 loop reads CSVDAGGSTDTQYF. Written as DNA, the CDR3 is TGCAGCGTTGACGCAGGGGGCAGTACAGATACGCAGTATTTT.